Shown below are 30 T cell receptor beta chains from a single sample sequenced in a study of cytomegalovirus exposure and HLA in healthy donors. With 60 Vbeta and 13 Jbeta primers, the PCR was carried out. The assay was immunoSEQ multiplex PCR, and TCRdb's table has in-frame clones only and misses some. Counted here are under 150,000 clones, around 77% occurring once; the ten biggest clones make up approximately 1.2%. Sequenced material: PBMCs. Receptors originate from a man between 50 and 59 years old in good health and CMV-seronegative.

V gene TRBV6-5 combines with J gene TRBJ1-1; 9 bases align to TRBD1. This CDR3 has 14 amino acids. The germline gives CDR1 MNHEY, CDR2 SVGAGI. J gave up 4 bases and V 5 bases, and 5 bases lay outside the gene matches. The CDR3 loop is CASSLGTGTTEAFF. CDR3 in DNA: TGTGCCAGCAGTCTCGGGACAGGGACCACTGAAGCTTTCTTT.

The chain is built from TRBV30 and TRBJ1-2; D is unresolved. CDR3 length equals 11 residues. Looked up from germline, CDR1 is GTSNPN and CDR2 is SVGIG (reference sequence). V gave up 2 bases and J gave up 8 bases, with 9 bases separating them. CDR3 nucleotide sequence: TGTGCCTGGAGTTTAAACGAGGGCTACACCTTC. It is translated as CAWSLNEGYTF.

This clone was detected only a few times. The CDR3 region has the DNA TGTGCCAGCAATCCGAACGGAGAAGGCAATCAGCCCCAGCATTTT. Translated: CASNPNGEGNQPQHF. V usage is TRBV28 and J usage is TRBJ1-5; no firm D call. V was clipped by 7 bases and J by 2 bases, with 15 bases between them. The CDR3 has 15 amino acids. Germline CDR1 and CDR2: MDHEN and SYDVKM. The entire variable domain, with the rest obtained from reference TRBV28 and TRBJ1-5, is as follows: DVKVTQSSRYLVKRTGEKVFLECVQDMDHENMFWYRQDPGLGLRLIYFSYDVKMKEKGDIPEGYSVSREKKERFSLILESASTNQTSMYLCASNPNGEGNQPQHFGDGTRLSIL.

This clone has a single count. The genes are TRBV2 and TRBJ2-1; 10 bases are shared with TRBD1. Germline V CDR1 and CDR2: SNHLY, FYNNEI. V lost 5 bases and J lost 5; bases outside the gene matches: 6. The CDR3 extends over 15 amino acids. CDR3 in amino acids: CASSPGTGANNEQFF. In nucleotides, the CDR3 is TGTGCCAGCAGTCCCGGGACAGGGGCGAACAATGAGCAGTTCTTC.

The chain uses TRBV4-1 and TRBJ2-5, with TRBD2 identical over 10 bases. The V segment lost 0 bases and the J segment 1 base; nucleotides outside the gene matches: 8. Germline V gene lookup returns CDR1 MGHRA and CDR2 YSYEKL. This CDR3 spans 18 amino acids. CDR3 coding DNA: TGCGCCAGCAGCCAAGAGGTGATACTAGCGGGGATCCAAGAGACCCAGTACTTC. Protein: CASSQEVILAGIQETQYF.

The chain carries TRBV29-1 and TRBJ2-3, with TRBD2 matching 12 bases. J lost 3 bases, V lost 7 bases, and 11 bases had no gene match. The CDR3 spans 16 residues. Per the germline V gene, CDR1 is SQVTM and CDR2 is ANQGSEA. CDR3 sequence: CSADSGLAGGTDTQYF. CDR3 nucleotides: TGCAGCGCCGACTCGGGGCTAGCGGGAGGGACAGATACGCAGTATTTT.

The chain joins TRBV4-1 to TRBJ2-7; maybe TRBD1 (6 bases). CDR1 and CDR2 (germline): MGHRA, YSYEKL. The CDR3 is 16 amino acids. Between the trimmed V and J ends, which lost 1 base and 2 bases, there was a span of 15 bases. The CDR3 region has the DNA TGCGCCAGCAGCCAAGTTCCTCAGGGGAGAACCTACGAGCAGTACTTC. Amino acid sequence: CASSQVPQGRTYEQYF.

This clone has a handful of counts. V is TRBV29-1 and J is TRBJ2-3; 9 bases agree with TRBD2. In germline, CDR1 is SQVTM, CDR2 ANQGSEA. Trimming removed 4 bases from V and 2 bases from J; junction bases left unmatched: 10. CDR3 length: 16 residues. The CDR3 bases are TGCAGCGTTGGAAGGGCTAGCGGGACCCACACAGATACGCAGTATTTT. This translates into CSVGRASGTHTDTQYF.

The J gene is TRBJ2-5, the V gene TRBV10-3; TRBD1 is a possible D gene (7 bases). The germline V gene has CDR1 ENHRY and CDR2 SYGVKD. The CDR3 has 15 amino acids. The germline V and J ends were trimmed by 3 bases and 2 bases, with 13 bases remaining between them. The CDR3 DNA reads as TGTGCCATCAGTGACTTCCAGGGGGGTCAAGAGACCCAGTACTTC. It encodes CAISDFQGGQETQYF.

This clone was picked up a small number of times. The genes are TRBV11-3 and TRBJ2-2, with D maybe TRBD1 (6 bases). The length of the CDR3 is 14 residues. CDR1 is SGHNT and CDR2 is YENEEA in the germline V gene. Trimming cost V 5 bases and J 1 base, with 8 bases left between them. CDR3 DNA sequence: TGTGCCAGCAGCCAGGGACAGAACACCGGGGAGCTGTTTTTT. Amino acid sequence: CASSQGQNTGELFF.

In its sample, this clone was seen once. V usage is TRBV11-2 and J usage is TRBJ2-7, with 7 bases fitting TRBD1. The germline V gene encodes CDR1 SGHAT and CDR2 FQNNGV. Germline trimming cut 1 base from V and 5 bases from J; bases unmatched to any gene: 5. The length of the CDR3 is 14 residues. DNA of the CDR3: TGTGCCAGCAGCTTAGGGGACAGATACCACGAGCAGTACTTC. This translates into CASSLGDRYHEQYF. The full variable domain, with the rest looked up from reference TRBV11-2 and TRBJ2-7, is EAGVAQSPRYKIIEKRQSVAFWCNPISGHATLYWYQQILGQGPKLLIQFQNNGVVDDSQLPKDRFSAERLKGVDSTLKIQPAKLEDSAVYLCASSLGDRYHEQYFGPGTRLTVT.

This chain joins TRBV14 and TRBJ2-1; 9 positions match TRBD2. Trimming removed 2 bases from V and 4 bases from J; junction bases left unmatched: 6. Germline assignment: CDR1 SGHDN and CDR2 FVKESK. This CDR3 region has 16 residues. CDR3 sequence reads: CASSQLRSGSYNEQFF. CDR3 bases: TGTGCCAGCAGCCAACTACGTAGCGGGAGTTACAATGAGCAGTTCTTC.

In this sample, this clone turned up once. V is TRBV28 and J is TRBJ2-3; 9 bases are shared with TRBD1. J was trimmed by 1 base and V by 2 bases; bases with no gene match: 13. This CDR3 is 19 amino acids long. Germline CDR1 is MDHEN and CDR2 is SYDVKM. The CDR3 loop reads CASSLAIGRTGARTDTQYF. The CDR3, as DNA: TGTGCCAGCAGTTTAGCCATCGGAAGGACAGGGGCCCGCACAGATACGCAGTATTTT.

In DNA, the CDR3 is TGTGCCAGCAGGTCAGGGTATAACTATGGCTACACCTTC. It codes for CASRSGYNYGYTF. V is TRBV28 and J is TRBJ1-2, with D maybe TRBD1 (5 bases). This CDR3 has 13 residues. The ends were cut back, 6 bases at V and 1 base at J, with 9 bases in the middle. The germline CDR1 and CDR2 sequences are MDHEN and SYDVKM.

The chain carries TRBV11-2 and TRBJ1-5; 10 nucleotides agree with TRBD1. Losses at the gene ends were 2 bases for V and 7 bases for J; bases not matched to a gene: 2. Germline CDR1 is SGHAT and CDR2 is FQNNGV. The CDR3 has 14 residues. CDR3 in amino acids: CASSLRTGGQPQHF. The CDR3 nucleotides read TGTGCCAGCAGCTTAAGGACAGGGGGGCAGCCCCAGCATTTT.

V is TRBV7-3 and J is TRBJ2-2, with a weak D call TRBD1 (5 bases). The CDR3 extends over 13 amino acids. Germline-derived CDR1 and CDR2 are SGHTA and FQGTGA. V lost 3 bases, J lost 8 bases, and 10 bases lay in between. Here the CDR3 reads CASSFLGVGELFF. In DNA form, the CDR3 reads TGTGCCAGCAGCTTCCTAGGGGTGGGGGAGCTGTTTTTT.

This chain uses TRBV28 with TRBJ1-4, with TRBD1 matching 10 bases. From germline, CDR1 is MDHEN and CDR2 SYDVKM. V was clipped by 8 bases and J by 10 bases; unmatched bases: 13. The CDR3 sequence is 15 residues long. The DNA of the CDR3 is TGTGCCAGCTCGACCCGGGACAGGGGAATGGGAAAACTGTTTTTT. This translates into CASSTRDRGMGKLFF.

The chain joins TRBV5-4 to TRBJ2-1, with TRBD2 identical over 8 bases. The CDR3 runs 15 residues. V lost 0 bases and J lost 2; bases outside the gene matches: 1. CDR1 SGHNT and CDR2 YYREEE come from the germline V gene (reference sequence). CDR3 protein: CASSLGTSPYNEQFF. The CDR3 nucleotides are TGTGCCAGCAGCTTGGGGACTAGCCCCTACAATGAGCAGTTCTTC.

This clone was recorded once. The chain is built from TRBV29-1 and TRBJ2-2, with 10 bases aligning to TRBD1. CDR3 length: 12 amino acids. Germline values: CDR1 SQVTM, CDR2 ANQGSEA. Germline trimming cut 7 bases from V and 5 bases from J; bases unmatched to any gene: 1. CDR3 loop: CSGQGATGELFF. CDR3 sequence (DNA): TGCAGCGGACAGGGGGCGACCGGGGAGCTGTTTTTT.

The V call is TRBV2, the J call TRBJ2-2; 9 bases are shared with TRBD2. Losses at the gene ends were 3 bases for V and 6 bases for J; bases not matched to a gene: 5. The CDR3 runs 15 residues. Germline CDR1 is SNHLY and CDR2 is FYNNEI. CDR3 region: CASSDPTSGPGELFF. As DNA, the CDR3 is TGTGCCAGCAGTGATCCGACTAGCGGACCCGGGGAGCTGTTTTTT.

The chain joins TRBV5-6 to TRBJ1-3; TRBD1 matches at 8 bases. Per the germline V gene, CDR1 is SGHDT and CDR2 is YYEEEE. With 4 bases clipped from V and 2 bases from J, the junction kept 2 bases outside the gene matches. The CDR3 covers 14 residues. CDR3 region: CASSVTGAGNTIYF. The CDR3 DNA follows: TGTGCCAGCAGCGTGACAGGGGCTGGAAACACCATATATTTT.

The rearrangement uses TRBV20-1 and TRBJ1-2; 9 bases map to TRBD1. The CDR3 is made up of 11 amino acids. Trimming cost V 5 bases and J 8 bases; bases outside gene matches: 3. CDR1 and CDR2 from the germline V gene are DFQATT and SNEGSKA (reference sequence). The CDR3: CSARQGDGYTF. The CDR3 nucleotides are TGCAGTGCTCGACAGGGGGACGGCTACACCTTC.

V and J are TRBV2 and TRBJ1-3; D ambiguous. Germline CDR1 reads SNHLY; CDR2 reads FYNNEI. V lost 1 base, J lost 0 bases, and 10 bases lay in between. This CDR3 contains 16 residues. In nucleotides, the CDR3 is TGTGCCAGCAGTGAAGGGTTGGCAGTCTCTGGAAACACCATATATTTT. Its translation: CASSEGLAVSGNTIYF. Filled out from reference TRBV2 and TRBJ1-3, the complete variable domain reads EPEVTQTPSHQVTQMGQEVILRCVPISNHLYFYWYRQILGQKVEFLVSFYNNEISEKSEIFDDQFSVERPDGSNFTLKIRSTKLEDSAMYFCASSEGLAVSGNTIYFGEGSWLTVV.

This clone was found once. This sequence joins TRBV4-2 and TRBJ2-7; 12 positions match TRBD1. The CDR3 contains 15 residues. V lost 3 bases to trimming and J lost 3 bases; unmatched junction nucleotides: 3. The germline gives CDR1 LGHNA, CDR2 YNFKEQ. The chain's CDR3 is CASSQGQGADYEQYF. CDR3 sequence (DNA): TGTGCCAGCAGCCAGGGACAGGGGGCCGACTACGAGCAGTACTTC.

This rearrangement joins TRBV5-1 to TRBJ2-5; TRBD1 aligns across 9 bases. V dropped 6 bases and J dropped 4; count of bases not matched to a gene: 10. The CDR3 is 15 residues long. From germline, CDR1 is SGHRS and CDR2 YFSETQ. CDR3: CASNDEGQGRETQYF. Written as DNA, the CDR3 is TGCGCCAGCAACGATGAGGGACAGGGAAGAGAGACCCAGTACTTC.

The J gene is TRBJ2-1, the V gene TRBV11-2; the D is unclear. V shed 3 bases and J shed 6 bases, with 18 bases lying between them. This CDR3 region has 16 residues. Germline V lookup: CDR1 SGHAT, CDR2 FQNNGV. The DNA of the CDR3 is TGTGCCAGCAGCTTTGACGAGGTAGCTGCCGTCAATGAGCAGTTCTTC. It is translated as CASSFDEVAAVNEQFF. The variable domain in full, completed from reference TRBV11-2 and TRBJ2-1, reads EAGVAQSPRYKIIEKRQSVAFWCNPISGHATLYWYQQILGQGPKLLIQFQNNGVVDDSQLPKDRFSAERLKGVDSTLKIQPAKLEDSAVYLCASSFDEVAAVNEQFFGPGTRLTVL.

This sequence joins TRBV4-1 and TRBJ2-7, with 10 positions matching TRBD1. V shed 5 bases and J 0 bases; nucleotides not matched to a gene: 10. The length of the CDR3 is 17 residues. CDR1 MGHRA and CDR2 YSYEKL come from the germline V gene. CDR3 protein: CASSGEPGTGDSYEQYF. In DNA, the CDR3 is TGCGCCAGCAGCGGAGAACCCGGGACAGGGGACTCCTACGAGCAGTACTTC.

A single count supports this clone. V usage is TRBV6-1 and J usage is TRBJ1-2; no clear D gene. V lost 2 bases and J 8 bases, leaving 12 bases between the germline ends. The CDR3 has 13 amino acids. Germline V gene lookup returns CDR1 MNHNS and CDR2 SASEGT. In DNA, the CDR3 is TGTGCCAGCAGTGAATCCGGGGATGAAGGCTACACCTTC. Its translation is CASSESGDEGYTF.

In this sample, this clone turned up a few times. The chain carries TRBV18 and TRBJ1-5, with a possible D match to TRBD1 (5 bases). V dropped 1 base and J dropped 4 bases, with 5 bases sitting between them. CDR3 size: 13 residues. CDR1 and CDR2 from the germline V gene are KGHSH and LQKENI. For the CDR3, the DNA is TGTGCCAGCTCACCACAGGGGAATCAGCCCCAGCATTTT. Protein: CASSPQGNQPQHF. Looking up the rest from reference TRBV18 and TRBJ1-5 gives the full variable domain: NAGVMQNPRHLVRRRGQEARLRCSPMKGHSHVYWYRQLPEEGLKFMVYLQKENIIDESGMPKERFSAEFPKEGPSILRIQQVVRGDSAAYFCASSPQGNQPQHFGDGTRLSIL.

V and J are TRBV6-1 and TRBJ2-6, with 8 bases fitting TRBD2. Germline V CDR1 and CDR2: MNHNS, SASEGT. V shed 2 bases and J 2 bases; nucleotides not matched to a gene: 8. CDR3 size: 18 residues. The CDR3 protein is CASSEILAGMTGANVLTF. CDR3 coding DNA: TGTGCCAGCAGTGAAATTTTAGCGGGAATGACTGGGGCCAACGTCCTGACTTTC.